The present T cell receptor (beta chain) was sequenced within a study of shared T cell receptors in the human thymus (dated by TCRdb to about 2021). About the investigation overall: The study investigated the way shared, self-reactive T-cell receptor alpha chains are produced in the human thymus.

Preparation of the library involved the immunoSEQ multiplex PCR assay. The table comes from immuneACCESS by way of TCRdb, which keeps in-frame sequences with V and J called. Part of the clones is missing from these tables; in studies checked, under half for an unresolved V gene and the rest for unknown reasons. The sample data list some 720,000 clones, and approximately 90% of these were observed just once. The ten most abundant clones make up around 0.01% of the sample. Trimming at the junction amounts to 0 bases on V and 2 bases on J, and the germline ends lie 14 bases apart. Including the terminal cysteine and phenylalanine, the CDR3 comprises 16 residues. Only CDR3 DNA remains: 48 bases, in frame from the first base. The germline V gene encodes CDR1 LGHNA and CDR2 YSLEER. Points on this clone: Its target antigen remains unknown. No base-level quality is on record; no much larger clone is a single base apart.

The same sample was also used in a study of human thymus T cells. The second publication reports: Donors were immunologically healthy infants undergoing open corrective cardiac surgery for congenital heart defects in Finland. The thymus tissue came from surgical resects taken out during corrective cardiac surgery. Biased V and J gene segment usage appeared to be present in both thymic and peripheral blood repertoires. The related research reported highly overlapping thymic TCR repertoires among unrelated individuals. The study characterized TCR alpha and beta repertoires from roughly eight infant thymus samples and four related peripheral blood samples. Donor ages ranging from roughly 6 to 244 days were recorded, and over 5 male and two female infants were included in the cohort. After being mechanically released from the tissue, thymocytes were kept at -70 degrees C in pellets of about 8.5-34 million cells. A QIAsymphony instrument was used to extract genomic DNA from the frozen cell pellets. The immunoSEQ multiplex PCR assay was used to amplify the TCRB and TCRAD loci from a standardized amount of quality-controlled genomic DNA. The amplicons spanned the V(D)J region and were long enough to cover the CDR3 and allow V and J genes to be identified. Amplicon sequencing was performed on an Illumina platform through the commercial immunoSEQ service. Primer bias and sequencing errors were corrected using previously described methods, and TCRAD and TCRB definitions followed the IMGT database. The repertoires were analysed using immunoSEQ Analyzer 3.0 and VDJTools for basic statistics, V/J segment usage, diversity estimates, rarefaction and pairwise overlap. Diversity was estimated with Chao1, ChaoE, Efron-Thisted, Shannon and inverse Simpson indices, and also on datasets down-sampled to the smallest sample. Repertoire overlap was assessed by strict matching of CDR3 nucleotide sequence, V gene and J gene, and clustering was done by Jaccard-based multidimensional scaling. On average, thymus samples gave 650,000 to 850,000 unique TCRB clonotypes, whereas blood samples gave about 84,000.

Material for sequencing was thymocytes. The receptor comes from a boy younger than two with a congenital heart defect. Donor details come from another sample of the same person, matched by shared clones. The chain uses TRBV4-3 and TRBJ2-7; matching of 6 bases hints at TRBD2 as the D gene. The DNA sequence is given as TGCGCCAGCAGCCAAGATTTACTAGCTGATGCCTACGAGCAGTACTTC. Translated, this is CASSQDLLADAYEQYF.